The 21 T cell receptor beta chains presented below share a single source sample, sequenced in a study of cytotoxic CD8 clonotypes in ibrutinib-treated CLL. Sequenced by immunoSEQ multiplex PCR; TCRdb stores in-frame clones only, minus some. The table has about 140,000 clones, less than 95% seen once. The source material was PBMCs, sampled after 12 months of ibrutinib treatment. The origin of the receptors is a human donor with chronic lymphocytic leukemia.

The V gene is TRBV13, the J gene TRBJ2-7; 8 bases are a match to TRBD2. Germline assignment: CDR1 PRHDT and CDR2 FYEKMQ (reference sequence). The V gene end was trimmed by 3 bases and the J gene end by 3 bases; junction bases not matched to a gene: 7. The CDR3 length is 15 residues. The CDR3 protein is CASSLASGSFYEQYF. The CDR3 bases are TGTGCCAGCAGCTTGGCCAGCGGGAGTTTCTACGAGCAGTACTTC.

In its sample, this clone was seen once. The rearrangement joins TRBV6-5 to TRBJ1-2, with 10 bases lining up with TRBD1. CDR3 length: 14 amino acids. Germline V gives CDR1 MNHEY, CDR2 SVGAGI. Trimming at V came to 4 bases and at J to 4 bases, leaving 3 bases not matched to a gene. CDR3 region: CASSSGQGIYGYTF. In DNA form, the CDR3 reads TGTGCCAGCAGTTCGGGACAGGGGATCTATGGCTACACCTTC.

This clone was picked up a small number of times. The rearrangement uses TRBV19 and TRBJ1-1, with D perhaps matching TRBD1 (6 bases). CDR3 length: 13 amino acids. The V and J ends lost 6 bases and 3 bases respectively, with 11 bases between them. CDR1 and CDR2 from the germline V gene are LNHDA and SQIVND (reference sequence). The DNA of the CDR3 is TGTGCCAGTAGCCCAGGGACATACACTGAAGCTTTCTTT. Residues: CASSPGTYTEAFF.

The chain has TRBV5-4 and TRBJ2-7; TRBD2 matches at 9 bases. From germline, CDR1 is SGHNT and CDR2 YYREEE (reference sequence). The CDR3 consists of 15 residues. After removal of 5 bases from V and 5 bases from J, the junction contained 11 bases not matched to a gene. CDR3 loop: CASRNSGSAWDEQYF. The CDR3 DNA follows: TGTGCCAGCAGGAATAGCGGGAGTGCCTGGGACGAGCAGTACTTC.

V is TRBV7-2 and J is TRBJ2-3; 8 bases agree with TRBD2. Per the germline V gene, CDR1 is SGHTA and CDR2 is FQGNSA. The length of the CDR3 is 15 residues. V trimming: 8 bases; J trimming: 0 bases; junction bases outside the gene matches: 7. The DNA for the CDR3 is TGTGCCAGCTCTTTACGGGAGGGGAGCACAGATACGCAGTATTTT. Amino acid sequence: CASSLREGSTDTQYF.

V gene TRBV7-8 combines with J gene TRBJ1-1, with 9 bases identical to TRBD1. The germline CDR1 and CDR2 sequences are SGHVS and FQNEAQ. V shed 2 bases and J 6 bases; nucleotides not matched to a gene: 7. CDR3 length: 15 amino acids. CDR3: CASSLRTGEGAEAFF. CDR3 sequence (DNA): TGTGCCAGCAGCTTAAGGACAGGGGAGGGAGCTGAAGCTTTCTTT.

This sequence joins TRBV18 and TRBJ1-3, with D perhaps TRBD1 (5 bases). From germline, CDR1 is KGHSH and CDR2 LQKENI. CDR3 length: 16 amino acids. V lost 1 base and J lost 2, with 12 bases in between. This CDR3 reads CASSPQDRSPGNTIYF. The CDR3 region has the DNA TGTGCCAGCTCACCACAAGACAGAAGCCCTGGAAACACCATATATTTT.

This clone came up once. The CDR3 DNA is TGTGCCAGCAGCTTCGGACAGGGCGAGCCTGGGGCCAACGTCCTGACTTTC. Encoded protein: CASSFGQGEPGANVLTF. This chain connects TRBV13 to TRBJ2-6; the match to TRBD1 covers 8 bases. The CDR3 is 17 amino acids. Germline-derived CDR1 and CDR2 are PRHDT and FYEKMQ (reference sequence). The ends lost 3 bases at V and 2 bases at J; junction bases unmatched: 6.

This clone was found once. CDR3 loop: CASSVERLAGVSEQFF. CDR3 nucleotides: TGTGCCAGCAGCGTAGAGAGACTAGCGGGAGTGAGTGAGCAGTTCTTC. The chain links TRBV9 to TRBJ2-1; 12 bases fit TRBD2. The CDR3 totals 16 residues. Germline V lookup: CDR1 SGDLS, CDR2 YYNGEE. Germline trimming cut 0 bases from V and 9 bases from J; bases unmatched to any gene: 7. Based on the CDR3 plus reference TRBV9 and TRBJ2-1, the full variable domain is DSGVTQTPKHLITATGQRVTLRCSPRSGDLSVYWYQQSLDQGLQFLIQYYNGEERAKGNILERFSAQQFPDLHSELNLSSLELGDSALYFCASSVERLAGVSEQFFGPGTRLTVL.

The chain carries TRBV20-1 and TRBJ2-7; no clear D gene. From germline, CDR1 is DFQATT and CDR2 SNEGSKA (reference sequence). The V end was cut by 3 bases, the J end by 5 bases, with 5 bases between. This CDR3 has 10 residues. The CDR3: CSARADEQYF. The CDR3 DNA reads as TGCAGTGCTAGGGCAGACGAGCAGTACTTC.

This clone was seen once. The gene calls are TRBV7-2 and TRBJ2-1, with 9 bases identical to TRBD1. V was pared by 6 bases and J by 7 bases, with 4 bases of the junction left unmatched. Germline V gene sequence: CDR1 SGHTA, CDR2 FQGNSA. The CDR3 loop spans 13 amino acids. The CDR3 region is CASSRDRENEQFF. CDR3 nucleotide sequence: TGTGCCAGCAGTAGGGACAGGGAGAATGAGCAGTTCTTC.

The CDR3 sequence is CARLKIEREYEQYF. The CDR3 nucleotides read TGTGCCAGGTTGAAAATCGAGCGGGAGTACGAGCAGTACTTC. The chain combines TRBV2 with TRBJ2-7, with TRBD2 matching 8 bases. The germline gives CDR1 SNHLY, CDR2 FYNNEI. There are 14 residues in the CDR3. V gave up 9 bases and J gave up 4 bases; unmatched junction bases: 11.

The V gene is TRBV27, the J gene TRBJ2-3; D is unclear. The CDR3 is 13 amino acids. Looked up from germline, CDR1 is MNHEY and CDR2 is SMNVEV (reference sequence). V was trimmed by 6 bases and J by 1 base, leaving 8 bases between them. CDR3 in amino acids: CASRRTGTDTQYF. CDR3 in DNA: TGTGCCAGCAGACGAACAGGCACAGATACGCAGTATTTT.

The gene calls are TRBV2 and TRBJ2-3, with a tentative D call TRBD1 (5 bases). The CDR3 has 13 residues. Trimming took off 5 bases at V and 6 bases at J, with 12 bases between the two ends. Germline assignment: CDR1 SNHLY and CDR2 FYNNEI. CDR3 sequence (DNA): TGTGCCAGCAGTTCCGACAGTCCGGATACGCAGTATTTT. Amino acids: CASSSDSPDTQYF.

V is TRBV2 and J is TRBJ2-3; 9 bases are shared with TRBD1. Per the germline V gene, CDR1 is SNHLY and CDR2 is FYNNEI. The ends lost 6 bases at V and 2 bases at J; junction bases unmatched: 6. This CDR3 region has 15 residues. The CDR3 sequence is CASRPGQGFTDTQYF. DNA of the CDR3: TGTGCCAGCAGGCCGGGACAGGGCTTCACAGATACGCAGTATTTT.

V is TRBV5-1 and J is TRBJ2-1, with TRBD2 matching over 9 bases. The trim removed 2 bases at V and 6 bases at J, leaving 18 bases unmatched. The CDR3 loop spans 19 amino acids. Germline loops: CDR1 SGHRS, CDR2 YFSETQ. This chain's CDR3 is CASSLRTSARGGLSNEQFF. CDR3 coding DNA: TGCGCCAGCAGCTTACGGACTAGCGCCCGGGGGGGATTGAGCAATGAGCAGTTCTTC.

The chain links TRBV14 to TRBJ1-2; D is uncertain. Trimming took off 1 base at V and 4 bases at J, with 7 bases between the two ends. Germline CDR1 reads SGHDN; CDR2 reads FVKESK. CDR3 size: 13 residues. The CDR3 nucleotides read TGTGCCAGCAGCCAAGCTAGGTCCTATGGCTACACCTTC. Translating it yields CASSQARSYGYTF.

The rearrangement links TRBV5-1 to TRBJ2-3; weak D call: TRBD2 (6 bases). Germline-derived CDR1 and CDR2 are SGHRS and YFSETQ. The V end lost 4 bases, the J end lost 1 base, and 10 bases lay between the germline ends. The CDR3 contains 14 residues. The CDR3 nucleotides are TGCGCCAGCAGCGGGGACTTTGGCACAGATACGCAGTATTTT. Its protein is CASSGDFGTDTQYF.

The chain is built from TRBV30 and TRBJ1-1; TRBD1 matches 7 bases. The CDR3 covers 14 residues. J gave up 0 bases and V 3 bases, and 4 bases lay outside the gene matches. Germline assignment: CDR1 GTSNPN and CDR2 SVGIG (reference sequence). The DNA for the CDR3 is TGTGCCTGGAGGGGGGGACAGCTGAACACTGAAGCTTTCTTT. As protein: CAWRGGQLNTEAFF.

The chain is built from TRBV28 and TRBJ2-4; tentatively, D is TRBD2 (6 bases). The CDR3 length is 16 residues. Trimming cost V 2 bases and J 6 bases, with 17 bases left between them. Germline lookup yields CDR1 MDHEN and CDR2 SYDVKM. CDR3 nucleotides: TGTGCCAGCAGTTTAGCGGGGCAGGGCGTGGGAAACATTCAGTACTTC. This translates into CASSLAGQGVGNIQYF.

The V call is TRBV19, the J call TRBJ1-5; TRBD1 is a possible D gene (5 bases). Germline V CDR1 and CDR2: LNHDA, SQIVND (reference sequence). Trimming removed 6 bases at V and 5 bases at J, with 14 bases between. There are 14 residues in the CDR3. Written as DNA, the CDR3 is TGTGCCAGTAGGCTAGGGACGGTCGATCAGCCCCAGCATTTT. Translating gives CASRLGTVDQPQHF.